These 22 T cell receptor beta chains came from one sample sequenced in a study of T-cell memory formation after mild COVID-19. Each CDR3 protein is one row after TCRdb ran MiXCR on the 5' RACE reads. The sample holds approximately 480,000 distinct CDR3 sequences; 15% to 20% are singletons and the top ten take 12%. Sequenced material: PBMCs or a T cell subset sorted from them (not recorded which). All receptors derive from an adult woman who had mild COVID-19 (a few samples of this study predate the infection). Cell type and time point are not known.

Note on this clonotype: A much larger clone lies a single base off, so this may be a read error. The CDR3 protein is CASSELNKEQFF. For the CDR3, the DNA is TGCGCCAGCAGTGAGCTCAACAAGGAGCAGTTCTTC. The rearrangement uses TRBV10-2 and TRBJ2-1; the D is unclear. Germline-derived CDR1 and CDR2 are WSHSY and SAAADI. The CDR3 covers 12 residues.

The V call is TRBV20-1, the J call TRBJ2-7; D call uncertain. Per the germline V gene, CDR1 is DFQATT and CDR2 is SNEGSKA (reference sequence). The CDR3 is 14 residues long. V dropped 5 bases and J dropped 3 bases, with 17 bases sitting between them. CDR3 sequence reads: CSAGFGPINYEQYF. The CDR3 DNA follows: TGCAGTGCTGGGTTTGGCCCAATCAACTACGAGCAGTACTTC.

V and J are TRBV29-1 and TRBJ2-1; D gene unclear. There are 11 residues in the CDR3. The germline V and J ends were trimmed by 7 bases and 10 bases, with 14 bases remaining between them. Germline V gene lookup returns CDR1 SQVTM and CDR2 ANQGSEA. The CDR3 loop reads CSARLNREQFF. CDR3 nucleotide sequence: TGCAGCGCCCGCTTGAACAGAGAGCAGTTCTTC.

The sample holds a few counts of this clonotype. The chain recombines TRBV24-1 with TRBJ2-7; D may match TRBD1 or TRBD2 (5 bases each). The V end lost 3 bases, the J end lost 6 bases, and 14 bases lay between the germline ends. The germline V gene has CDR1 KGHDR and CDR2 SFDVKD. The CDR3 consists of 14 residues. CDR3 nucleotides: TGTGCCACCAGTGATGCCGGGACCGTCCCCGAGCAGTACTTC. This encodes CATSDAGTVPEQYF.

This rearrangement joins TRBV5-6 to TRBJ2-1; tentative D call: TRBD2 (6 bases). The length of the CDR3 is 12 residues. Looked up from germline, CDR1 is SGHDT and CDR2 is YYEEEE. Trimming removed 7 bases at V and 6 bases at J, with 11 bases between. The CDR3: CASLRGGNEQFF. CDR3 sequence (DNA): TGTGCCAGCCTGCGGGGCGGCAATGAGCAGTTCTTC.

This clonotype showed up just a few times. The CDR3 DNA is TGTGCCAGCAGCTCGTCGGGAGTCCTTGGGGATGAGCAGTTCTTC. Encoded protein: CASSSSGVLGDEQFF. V is TRBV11-2 and J is TRBJ2-1; D perhaps matches TRBD2 (6 bases). V dropped 4 bases and J dropped 8 bases, with 18 bases sitting between them. CDR1 is SGHAT, CDR2 FQNNGV, per germline. This CDR3 has 15 amino acids.

This clonotype was found many times. The chain recombines TRBV7-6 with TRBJ2-3; D ambiguous. V lost 5 bases to trimming and J lost 3 bases, with 6 bases between them. CDR1 SGHVS and CDR2 FNYEAQ come from the germline V gene. This CDR3 contains 12 residues. The CDR3 region has the DNA TGTGCCAGCAGCCTCATGACAGATACGCAGTATTTT. Protein sequence: CASSLMTDTQYF.

This clonotype was picked up many times. CDR3 DNA: TGTGCCAGCAGCCAACTAGCGGGAGGCCACGAGCAGTACTTC. It codes for CASSQLAGGHEQYF. The rearrangement joins TRBV7-2 to TRBJ2-7; TRBD2 matches at 12 bases. With 5 bases clipped from V and 5 bases from J, the junction kept 4 bases outside the gene matches. The CDR3 is 14 residues long. Germline assignment: CDR1 SGHTA and CDR2 FQGNSA.

The chain's CDR3 is CSARRTSGHTFF. In DNA form, the CDR3 reads TGCAGTGCTAGGAGGACTAGCGGGCATACGTTCTTC. V and J are TRBV20-1 and TRBJ2-1; 11 positions agree with TRBD2. The length of the CDR3 is 12 residues. With V trimmed by 3 bases and J by 15 bases, 7 bases remained unmatched. CDR1 is DFQATT and CDR2 is SNEGSKA in the germline V gene (reference sequence).

This clonotype was counted between two and nine times. Here the CDR3 reads CASSDRDGGLEQYF. In DNA form, the CDR3 reads TGCGCCAGCAGCGACCGGGACGGAGGCTTGGAGCAGTACTTC. This chain links TRBV5-1 with TRBJ2-7, with D tentatively TRBD1 or TRBD2 (5 bases each). The CDR3 has 14 residues. Trimming cost V 4 bases and J 7 bases, with 18 bases left between them. Germline assignment: CDR1 SGHRS and CDR2 YFSETQ.

This clonotype was observed a few times. The chain is built from TRBV29-1 and TRBJ2-1; no clear D gene. Trimming cost V 5 bases and J 4 bases, with 6 bases left between them. Germline V CDR1 and CDR2: SQVTM, ANQGSEA. The CDR3 consists of 11 residues. In nucleotides, the CDR3 is TGCAGCGTTTCAGAGTACAATGAGCAGTTCTTC. It is translated as CSVSEYNEQFF.

The table lists this clonotype with a few counts. This chain joins TRBV2 and TRBJ1-2; D is unresolved. Trimming cost V 2 bases and J 0 bases, with 7 bases left between them. Germline CDR1 is SNHLY and CDR2 is FYNNEI. The CDR3 is 14 residues long. In nucleotides, the CDR3 is TGTGCCAGCAGTGAATTTGGTGCTAACTATGGCTACACCTTC. Translating gives CASSEFGANYGYTF.

This clonotype has a count of ten or more. The chain uses TRBV9 and TRBJ2-2; D remains unclear. Germline V gives CDR1 SGDLS, CDR2 YYNGEE. V lost 4 bases, J lost 2 bases, and 9 bases lay in between. The CDR3 is 14 residues long. In DNA, the CDR3 is TGTGCCAGCAGCCCACAGCCCAACACCGGGGAGCTGTTTTTT. This gives the protein CASSPQPNTGELFF. Together with reference TRBV9 and TRBJ2-2, the CDR3 gives the full variable domain: DSGVTQTPKHLITATGQRVTLRCSPRSGDLSVYWYQQSLDQGLQFLIQYYNGEERAKGNILERFSAQQFPDLHSELNLSSLELGDSALYFCASSPQPNTGELFFGEGSRLTVL.

This clonotype was seen more than once but under ten times. The chain carries TRBV12-3 or TRBV12-4 and TRBJ1-5; a weak D match, TRBD1 (6 bases). This CDR3 has 14 amino acids. Trimming cost V 8 bases and J 9 bases, with 20 bases left between them. CDR3 nucleotides: TGTGCCAGCGGATGGGGGCCTGGGGGGACGCCCCAGCATTTT. Translating gives CASGWGPGGTPQHF.

This clonotype has a handful of counts. This sequence joins TRBV5-4 and TRBJ2-7; TRBD2 might be the D (5 bases). The V end lost 4 bases, the J end lost 0 bases, and 11 bases lay between the germline ends. Germline V gene lookup returns CDR1 SGHNT and CDR2 YYREEE (reference sequence). The CDR3 extends over 14 amino acids. In DNA, the CDR3 is TGTGCCAGCAGCCCCGGAGGAGACTCCTACGAGCAGTACTTC. Translation gives CASSPGGDSYEQYF.

This rearrangement joins TRBV11-1 to TRBJ1-5; the D is unclear. Per the germline V gene, CDR1 is SGHAT and CDR2 is FQDESV (reference sequence). This CDR3 spans 18 amino acids. The V gene lost 5 bases and the J gene lost 5 bases, with 25 bases spanning the gap. The CDR3: CASSIRRVRTRAHQPQHF. Here the CDR3 DNA reads TGTGCCAGCAGCATAAGGCGGGTACGCACTAGGGCTCATCAGCCCCAGCATTTT.

This sequence joins TRBV20-1 and TRBJ2-5; 10 nucleotides align to TRBD2. Losses at the gene ends were 6 bases for V and 1 base for J; bases not matched to a gene: 8. Germline CDR1 DFQATT, CDR2 SNEGSKA (reference sequence). There are 15 residues in the CDR3. DNA for the CDR3: TGCAGTGCCGAGAGCCAGCGGGGGGGCCAAGAGACCCAGTACTTC. Its protein product is CSAESQRGGQETQYF.

V is TRBV25-1 and J is TRBJ2-7, with TRBD2 identical over 9 bases. The CDR3 runs to 15 residues. The J segment lost 4 bases and the V segment lost 7 bases, leaving 11 bases of the junction unmatched. Germline V lookup: CDR1 MGHDK, CDR2 SYGVNS. CDR3 in amino acids: CASMGSAGGEYEQYF. The CDR3 DNA follows: TGTGCCAGCATGGGTTCGGCGGGAGGGGAGTACGAGCAGTACTTC.

The chain links TRBV7-6 to TRBJ2-7, with D unresolved. Trimming removed 3 bases from V and 2 bases from J, with 11 bases in between. This CDR3 has 14 amino acids. Germline V lookup: CDR1 SGHVS, CDR2 FNYEAQ. In DNA, the CDR3 is TGTGCCAGCAGCTTGGGAAAAGGAACCTACGAGCAGTACTTC. It specifies CASSLGKGTYEQYF.

J is TRBJ2-2 and V is TRBV24-1; D unclear. V lost 10 bases and J 8 bases, leaving 10 bases between the germline ends. The CDR3 is 11 amino acids. CDR1 KGHDR and CDR2 SFDVKD come from the germline V gene. CDR3 residues: CATSTSGELFF. CDR3 DNA sequence: TGTGCCACTTCAACGTCAGGGGAGCTGTTTTTT.

This clonotype was seen more than once but under ten times. The genes are TRBV19 and TRBJ2-1; TRBD1 matches at 7 bases. The CDR3 has 14 amino acids. Germline trimming cut 7 bases from V and 6 bases from J; bases unmatched to any gene: 9. Germline CDR1 is LNHDA and CDR2 is SQIVND (reference sequence). CDR3 residues: CASKGLPGGNEQFF. The CDR3 DNA sequence: TGTGCCAGTAAAGGACTCCCAGGGGGCAATGAGCAGTTCTTC.

This clonotype has more than one count but fewer than ten. The chain is built from TRBV12-3 or TRBV12-4 and TRBJ1-4; 9 bases map to TRBD1. CDR3 length equals 15 residues. With 6 bases clipped from V and 4 bases from J, the junction kept 6 bases outside the gene matches. CDR3 in DNA: TGTGCCAGCAGCTACGGGACAGGGAATAATGAAAAACTGTTTTTT. Its protein product is CASSYGTGNNEKLFF.